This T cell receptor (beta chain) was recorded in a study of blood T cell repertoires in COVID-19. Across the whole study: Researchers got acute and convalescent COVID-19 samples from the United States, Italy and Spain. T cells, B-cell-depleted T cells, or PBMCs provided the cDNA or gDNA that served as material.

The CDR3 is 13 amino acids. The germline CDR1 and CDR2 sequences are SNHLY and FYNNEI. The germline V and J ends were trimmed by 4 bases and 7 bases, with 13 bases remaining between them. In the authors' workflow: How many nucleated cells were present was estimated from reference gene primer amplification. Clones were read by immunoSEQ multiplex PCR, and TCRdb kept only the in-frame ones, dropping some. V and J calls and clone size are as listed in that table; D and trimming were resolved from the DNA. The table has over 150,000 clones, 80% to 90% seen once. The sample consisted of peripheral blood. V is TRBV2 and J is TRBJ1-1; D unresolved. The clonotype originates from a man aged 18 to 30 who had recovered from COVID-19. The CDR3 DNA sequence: TGTGCCAGCAGTGTACTTGTAGGGAGTGAAGCTTTCTTT. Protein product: CASSVLVGSEAFF.